What follows is one T cell receptor beta chain and its context. Its antigen is undetermined. Sequencing was limited to surgery cases with top T cell transcript signatures in brain tissue. The assay was immunoSEQ multiplex PCR, and TCRdb's table has in-frame clones only and misses some. The data contain 50,000 to 80,000 clones, about 96% of them seen just once; the ten biggest clones take up approximately 0.38%. This record belongs to a study of brain T cells in children with intractable seizures. Study-level findings and limits: Clones missing pre-surgery may reflect undersampling of that blood sample. HCMV serostatus was not known, and viral specificity came from CDR3 similarity only.

In germline, CDR1 is MNHEY, CDR2 SMNVEV (reference sequence). This CDR3 contains 14 residues. Trimming removed 4 bases at V and 4 bases at J, with 10 bases between. The clonotype was recovered from a boy younger than two with focal cortical dysplasia and intractable seizures. Sequencing used peripheral blood, obtained at surgery. V gene TRBV27 combines with J gene TRBJ2-2; D unresolved. The CDR3 bases are TGTGCCAGCAGTTGGGCCCTCTCCACCGGGGAGCTGTTTTTT. This sequence encodes CASSWALSTGELFF.